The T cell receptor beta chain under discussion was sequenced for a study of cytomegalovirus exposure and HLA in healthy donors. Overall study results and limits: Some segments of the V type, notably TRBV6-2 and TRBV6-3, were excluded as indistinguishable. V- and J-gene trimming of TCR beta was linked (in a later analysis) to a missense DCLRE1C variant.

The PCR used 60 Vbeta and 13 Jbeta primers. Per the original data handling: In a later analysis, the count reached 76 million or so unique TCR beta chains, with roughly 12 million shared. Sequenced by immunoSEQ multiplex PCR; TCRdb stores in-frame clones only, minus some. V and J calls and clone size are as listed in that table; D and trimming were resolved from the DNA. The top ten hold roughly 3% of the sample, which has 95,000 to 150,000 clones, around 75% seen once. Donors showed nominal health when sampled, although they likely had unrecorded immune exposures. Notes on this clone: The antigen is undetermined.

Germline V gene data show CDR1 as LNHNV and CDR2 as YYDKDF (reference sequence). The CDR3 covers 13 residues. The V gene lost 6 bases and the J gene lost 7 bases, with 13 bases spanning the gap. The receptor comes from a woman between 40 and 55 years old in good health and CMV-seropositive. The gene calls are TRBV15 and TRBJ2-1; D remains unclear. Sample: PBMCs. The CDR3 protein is CATSWASENEQFF. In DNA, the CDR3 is TGTGCCACCAGTTGGGCCAGTGAAAATGAGCAGTTCTTC.